The 29 T cell receptor beta chains presented below share a single source sample, sequenced in a study of technical replicates of blood from a handful of donors. Data came from immunoSEQ multiplex PCR; TCRdb stores just in-frame clones and leaves some out. The data show about 56,000 clones, more than 90% seen once. The sample consisted of PBMCs. These receptors came from a human donor in good health. Some clones in this sample may be carry-over from other donors' samples.

The chain couples TRBV11-1 to TRBJ2-3; TRBD2 matches at 10 bases. The germline V gene encodes CDR1 SGHAT and CDR2 FQDESV (reference sequence). Germline trimming cut 5 bases from V and 4 bases from J; bases unmatched to any gene: 6. The CDR3 has 15 residues. The CDR3 bases are TGTGCCAGCAGCATTAGCGGGGGGATGGCAGATACGCAGTATTTT. Residues: CASSISGGMADTQYF.

The rearrangement uses TRBV6-5 and TRBJ2-1; 7 nucleotides agree with TRBD2. The CDR3 spans 15 residues. The V gene end was trimmed by 0 bases and the J gene end by 4 bases; junction bases not matched to a gene: 3. Germline CDR1 is MNHEY and CDR2 is SVGAGI. The CDR3 reads CASSYSASGYNEQFF. The CDR3, as DNA: TGTGCCAGCAGTTACTCGGCTAGCGGTTACAATGAGCAGTTCTTC.

The rearrangement uses TRBV4-3 and TRBJ1-3, with 7 bases identical to TRBD1. CDR1 and CDR2 from the germline V gene are LGHNA and YSLEER. The trim removed 0 bases at V and 2 bases at J, leaving 10 bases unmatched. CDR3 length: 18 amino acids. CDR3 amino acids: CASSQEWSRGSTGNTIYF. The CDR3 DNA reads as TGCGCCAGCAGCCAAGAATGGAGCAGGGGGTCCACTGGAAACACCATATATTTT.

This chain joins TRBV5-1 and TRBJ2-1; 10 bases are a match to TRBD2. V lost 3 bases and J lost 1; bases outside the gene matches: 1. The CDR3 covers 15 residues. CDR1 is SGHRS, CDR2 YFSETQ, per germline. CDR3 in DNA: TGCGCCAGCAGCTCACTAGCGGGATCCTACAATGAGCAGTTCTTC. Residues: CASSSLAGSYNEQFF. The full variable domain, rest sourced from reference TRBV5-1 and TRBJ2-1, is KAGVTQTPRYLIKTRGQQVTLSCSPISGHRSVSWYQQTPGQGLQFLFEYFSETQRNKGNFPGRFSGRQFSNSRSEMNVSTLELGDSALYLCASSSLAGSYNEQFFGPGTRLTVL.

This chain uses TRBV5-1 with TRBJ2-3; TRBD1 is a possible D gene (5 bases). There are 17 residues in the CDR3. V gave up 0 bases and J gave up 2 bases, with 16 bases separating them. Germline V CDR1 and CDR2: SGHRS, YFSETQ. The CDR3 region is CASSLGGSSLHTDTQYF. The CDR3 bases are TGCGCCAGCAGCTTGGGGGGCTCGTCCCTCCACACAGATACGCAGTATTTT.

This clone was detected only once. This chain uses TRBV6-5 with TRBJ2-3; TRBD1 aligns across 10 bases. Trimming removed 6 bases from V and 0 bases from J; junction bases left unmatched: 3. The CDR3 is 15 amino acids. Per the germline V gene, CDR1 is MNHEY and CDR2 is SVGAGI. CDR3 amino acids: CASSDRGQSTDTQYF. DNA of the CDR3: TGTGCCAGCAGCGACAGGGGGCAAAGCACAGATACGCAGTATTTT.

The table lists this clone with a count of one. The V call is TRBV6-5, the J call TRBJ2-7; the match to TRBD1 covers 8 bases. Germline CDR1 and CDR2: MNHEY and SVGAGI. The trim removed 2 bases at V and 6 bases at J, leaving 9 bases unmatched. The CDR3 length is 15 residues. The CDR3 protein is CASSYSPTGEAEQYF. The CDR3 nucleotides read TGTGCCAGCAGTTACAGTCCGACAGGGGAGGCCGAGCAGTACTTC.

The rearrangement joins TRBV5-6 to TRBJ2-5, with 9 bases that match TRBD1. The germline V gene encodes CDR1 SGHDT and CDR2 YYEEEE. The CDR3 extends over 16 amino acids. V lost 2 bases to trimming and J lost 5 bases; unmatched junction nucleotides: 10. CDR3 DNA sequence: TGTGCCAGCAGCTTTGTGACAGGGGGAAGGATGGAGACCCAGTACTTC. It is translated as CASSFVTGGRMETQYF.

The chain is built from TRBV27 and TRBJ2-7; 9 nucleotides align to TRBD2. V lost 0 bases to trimming and J lost 2 bases; unmatched junction nucleotides: 8. This CDR3 is 17 amino acids long. In germline, CDR1 is MNHEY, CDR2 SMNVEV (reference sequence). DNA for the CDR3: TGTGCCAGCAGTTTATCGAAGCGGGGGGTCGAACCCTACGAGCAGTACTTC. This translates into CASSLSKRGVEPYEQYF.

The genes are TRBV6-1 and TRBJ2-5; the match to TRBD1 covers 9 bases. Looked up from germline, CDR1 is MNHNS and CDR2 is SASEGT. The length of the CDR3 is 15 residues. The junction had 4 bases not matched to a gene; V was cut back by 3 bases and J by 2 bases. CDR3 in DNA: TGTGCCAGCAGTGATAACAGGGGGCGGCAAGAGACCCAGTACTTC. Its protein product is CASSDNRGRQETQYF.

The V gene is TRBV27, the J gene TRBJ2-1; TRBD2 might be the D (6 bases). The germline V and J ends were trimmed by 5 bases and 8 bases, with 13 bases remaining between them. CDR1 and CDR2 (germline): MNHEY, SMNVEV (reference sequence). This CDR3 spans 13 amino acids. The CDR3 region has the DNA TGTGCCAGCAGTCTAGGACTATTCGATGAGCAGTTCTTC. This sequence encodes CASSLGLFDEQFF.

This clone has just a few counts. V is TRBV4-2 and J is TRBJ1-2; 10 positions match TRBD1. J was trimmed by 4 bases and V by 3 bases; bases with no gene match: 2. CDR3 length equals 14 residues. CDR1 and CDR2 from the germline V gene are LGHNA and YNFKEQ. CDR3 in amino acids: CASSQGQGSYGYTF. CDR3 DNA: TGTGCCAGCAGCCAGGGACAGGGGTCCTATGGCTACACCTTC.

The genes are TRBV6-6 and TRBJ1-6, with D tentatively TRBD1 (5 bases). This CDR3 has 12 amino acids. Germline V lookup: CDR1 MNHNY, CDR2 SVGAGI (reference sequence). With 7 bases removed from V and 10 bases from J, the gap between germline ends came to 11 bases. As DNA, the CDR3 is TGTGCCAGCACCGCAAGGGGCTCACCCCTCCACTTT. It translates to CASTARGSPLHF.

V is TRBV5-1 and J is TRBJ2-1, with 8 positions matching TRBD2. V dropped 2 bases and J dropped 0; count of bases not matched to a gene: 4. The CDR3 runs 16 residues. Per the germline V gene, CDR1 is SGHRS and CDR2 is YFSETQ. The CDR3 reads CASSFLAGSSYNEQFF. DNA for the CDR3: TGCGCCAGCAGCTTTTTAGCGGGGAGCTCCTACAATGAGCAGTTCTTC.

The chain carries TRBV14 and TRBJ2-1; 9 bases agree with TRBD2. The CDR3 consists of 17 residues. CDR1 and CDR2 (germline): SGHDN, FVKESK. V lost 6 bases and J lost 13; bases outside the gene matches: 22. CDR3 region: CASSQSLGGRADLSQFF. The CDR3 coding sequence is TGTGCCAGCAGTCAGTCCCTCGGCGGGAGGGCCGATTTGTCTCAGTTCTTC.

The rearrangement joins TRBV2 to TRBJ2-2; perhaps TRBD1 as D (6 bases). Germline V CDR1 and CDR2: SNHLY, FYNNEI. Trimming took 7 bases from V and 6 from J, leaving 15 bases between them. CDR3 size: 14 residues. The CDR3, as DNA: TGTGCCAGCATATTCCAGGGGCATGCCGGGGAGCTGTTTTTT. Translated: CASIFQGHAGELFF. The whole variable domain, remainder taken from reference TRBV2 and TRBJ2-2, is EPEVTQTPSHQVTQMGQEVILRCVPISNHLYFYWYRQILGQKVEFLVSFYNNEISEKSEIFDDQFSVERPDGSNFTLKIRSTKLEDSAMYFCASIFQGHAGELFFGEGSRLTVL.

The chain joins TRBV25-1 to TRBJ2-1; 10 nucleotides match TRBD1. Per germline, CDR1 MGHDK and CDR2 SYGVNS. Losses at the gene ends were 4 bases for V and 5 bases for J; bases not matched to a gene: 2. The CDR3 runs to 14 residues. CDR3 residues: CASSGTGGNNEQFF. CDR3 coding DNA: TGTGCCAGCAGTGGGACAGGGGGAAACAATGAGCAGTTCTTC.

The J gene is TRBJ2-3, the V gene TRBV5-4, with D perhaps TRBD2 (6 bases). Germline values: CDR1 SGHNT, CDR2 YYREEE (reference sequence). The length of the CDR3 is 16 residues. With 3 bases removed from V and 7 bases from J, the gap between germline ends came to 21 bases. The CDR3 region has the DNA TGTGCCAGCAGCTATCCGGGAGCCCCTCTAGCGAATACGCAGTATTTT. Encoded protein: CASSYPGAPLANTQYF. The full variable domain, its missing parts supplied by reference TRBV5-4 and TRBJ2-3, is ETGVTQSPTHLIKTRGQQVTLRCSSQSGHNTVSWYQQALGQGPQFIFQYYREEENGRGNFPPRFSGLQFPNYSSELNVNALELDDSALYLCASSYPGAPLANTQYFGPGTRLTVL.

The genes are TRBV10-3 and TRBJ2-5, with a tentative D call TRBD2 (5 bases). The CDR3 runs to 12 residues. V lost 3 bases and J 4 bases, leaving 6 bases between the germline ends. The germline V gene has CDR1 ENHRY and CDR2 SYGVKD. CDR3 loop: CAISEEGETQYF. CDR3 DNA sequence: TGTGCCATCAGTGAAGAGGGAGAGACCCAGTACTTC.

DNA of the CDR3: TGTGCCAGCAGTTACGGGACAGGGGGCTATGGCTACACCTTC. This gives the protein CASSYGTGGYGYTF. The chain uses TRBV6-5 and TRBJ1-2; TRBD1 aligns across 11 bases. V lost 2 bases to trimming and J lost 4 bases; unmatched junction nucleotides: 0. CDR3 size: 14 residues. Per the germline V gene, CDR1 is MNHEY and CDR2 is SVGAGI.

J is TRBJ2-5 and V is TRBV7-2, with a weak D call TRBD1 (6 bases). With 8 bases removed from V and 9 bases from J, the gap between germline ends came to 22 bases. Germline CDR1 reads SGHTA; CDR2 reads FQGNSA. The CDR3 spans 14 residues. The CDR3 reads CASRIGGSRGAQYF. The CDR3 nucleotides are TGTGCCAGCCGCATTGGGGGCAGTCGAGGGGCCCAGTACTTC.

CDR3: CASSLVRQGVGGINQPQHF. The CDR3 region has the DNA TGTGCCAGCAGCTTAGTCCGACAGGGGGTTGGTGGGATCAATCAGCCCCAGCATTTT. J is TRBJ1-5 and V is TRBV5-8, with 9 bases aligning to TRBD1. This CDR3 is built from 19 residues. CDR1 is SGHTS and CDR2 is YDEGEE in the germline V gene. After removal of 2 bases from V and 3 bases from J, the junction contained 15 bases not matched to a gene. Complete variable domain (other parts from reference TRBV5-8 and TRBJ1-5): EAGVTQSPTHLIKTRGQQATLRCSPISGHTSVYWYQQALGLGLQFLLWYDEGEERNRGNFPPRFSGRQFPNYSSELNVNALELEDSALYLCASSLVRQGVGGINQPQHFGDGTRLSIL.

The chain carries TRBV2 and TRBJ1-2; 7 bases align to TRBD1. This CDR3 has 12 residues. V trimming: 6 bases; J trimming: 6 bases; junction bases outside the gene matches: 4. The V gene's germline CDR1 is SNHLY and CDR2 FYNNEI. Here the CDR3 reads CASRRQGDGYTF. In nucleotides, the CDR3 is TGTGCCAGCAGGCGACAGGGAGATGGCTACACCTTC.

This chain uses TRBV4-1 with TRBJ2-7; D may be TRBD2 (5 bases). CDR1 and CDR2 (germline): MGHRA, YSYEKL. CDR3 size: 16 residues. V lost 1 base and J 1 base, leaving 14 bases between the germline ends. The CDR3 loop reads CASSQAVALPSYEQYF. The CDR3 DNA sequence: TGCGCCAGCAGCCAAGCCGTAGCGCTCCCATCCTACGAGCAGTACTTC.

The chain is built from TRBV5-1 and TRBJ2-1; 16 bases are a match to TRBD2. This CDR3 comprises 16 residues. Trimming at V came to 5 bases and at J to 8 bases, leaving 7 bases not matched to a gene. Germline V gene data show CDR1 as SGHRS and CDR2 as YFSETQ. The CDR3, as DNA: TGCGCCAGCAGACGAGGGACTAGCGGGAGGGCCGATGAGCAGTTCTTC. Amino acid sequence: CASRRGTSGRADEQFF.

Only one count was recorded for this clone. V usage is TRBV18 and J usage is TRBJ1-2; TRBD1 matches at 7 bases. The ends lost 4 bases at V and 4 bases at J; junction bases unmatched: 9. This CDR3 has 15 amino acids. CDR1 is KGHSH, CDR2 LQKENI, per germline. Written as DNA, the CDR3 is TGTGCCAGCTCACTCGACCCCGACAGGGCCTATGGCTACACCTTC. Translation: CASSLDPDRAYGYTF.

The chain links TRBV7-9 to TRBJ2-5, with D uncertain. The CDR3 sequence is 13 residues long. Germline CDR1 and CDR2: SEHNR and FQNEAQ (reference sequence). Trimming removed 5 bases at V and 5 bases at J, with 12 bases between. The CDR3 loop is CASSALMSETQYF. The DNA of the CDR3 is TGTGCCAGCAGCGCACTAATGTCGGAGACCCAGTACTTC.

This clone was found many times. The chain employs TRBV7-9 and TRBJ2-7; D might be TRBD2 (6 bases). CDR1 and CDR2 from the germline V gene are SEHNR and FQNEAQ (reference sequence). Between the trimmed V and J ends, which lost 5 bases and 2 bases, there was a span of 13 bases. There are 14 residues in the CDR3. In DNA, the CDR3 is TGTGCCAGCAGCCCCCCGGGGGAGCCCTACGAGCAGTACTTC. Translation gives CASSPPGEPYEQYF.

This chain connects TRBV7-9 to TRBJ1-2, with a possible D match to TRBD1 (6 bases). The CDR3 totals 13 residues. CDR1 and CDR2 from the germline V gene are SEHNR and FQNEAQ (reference sequence). V was shortened by 7 bases and J by 6 bases, with 15 bases between the two germline ends. CDR3 DNA: TGTGCCAGCACACCGGGGGGGGGCGATGGCTACACCTTC. As protein: CASTPGGGDGYTF.